Detailed here is one T cell receptor (beta chain). Negative magnetic isolation gave CD8+ and CD4+ cells; FACS enriched CD8+ TEMRA. The CDR3 sequence is 14 residues long. Trimming left V 7 bases short and J 0 bases short, with 11 bases between. Looked up from germline, CDR1 is LGHDT and CDR2 is YNNKEL (reference sequence). This record belongs to a study of CD8 T cells in Susac syndrome. An input of about 0.45 to 1 ug of RNA was subjected to reverse transcription using random hexamers. TCRdb analysed the immunoSEQ multiplex PCR reads with MiXCR anew, one entry per CDR3 protein. The table has 130,000 to 150,000 distinct CDR3 sequences, roughly 94% seen once.

Sequenced input: CD4+ T cells from PBMCs. This receptor was obtained from a human donor in good health. The chain uses TRBV3-1 and TRBJ2-3; D is unclear. This chain's CDR3 is CASTPRLSTDTQYF. As DNA, the CDR3 is TGTGCCAGCACTCCCCGCCTTAGCACAGATACGCAGTATTTT.